The 14 T cell receptor beta chains below come from one sample, sequenced in a study of blood T cell repertoires in COVID-19. The table came from immunoSEQ multiplex PCR; TCRdb's copy has only in-frame clones and leaves some out. The sample holds approximately 340,000 clones, just over 90% seen once. The sequenced sample consisted of PBMCs or T cells enriched from blood (not recorded which). The receptors originated from a woman between 40 and 50 years old who had been exposed to COVID-19.

The chain joins TRBV11-3 to TRBJ1-5; 8 positions match TRBD1. The CDR3 has 14 residues. CDR1 and CDR2 (germline): SGHNT, YENEEA. V was pared by 6 bases and J by 4 bases, with 5 bases of the junction left unmatched. CDR3 sequence (DNA): TGTGCCAGCAGGGTGGACAGGGTTAATCAGCCCCAGCATTTT. Translating gives CASRVDRVNQPQHF.

Here the CDR3 DNA reads TGTGCCAGCTCACCATACAGGGGTGGCACTGAAGCTTTCTTT. Protein: CASSPYRGGTEAFF. The chain joins TRBV18 to TRBJ1-1, with 7 bases lining up with TRBD1. Germline V gives CDR1 KGHSH, CDR2 LQKENI. CDR3 length equals 14 residues. V lost 2 bases and J lost 4; bases outside the gene matches: 4.

In DNA, the CDR3 is TGTGCCAGCAGCCCACCCGGGACAAACACCGGGGAGCTGTTTTTT. It yields the protein CASSPPGTNTGELFF. The chain couples TRBV3-1 (or the pseudogene TRBV3-2) to TRBJ2-2; D might be TRBD1 (6 bases). Germline lookup yields CDR1 LGHDT and CDR2 YNNKEL (reference sequence). V lost 4 bases, J lost 2 bases, and 11 bases lay in between. The CDR3 contains 15 residues.

This rearrangement joins TRBV7-9 to TRBJ2-1; 11 nucleotides align to TRBD2. CDR3 length equals 15 residues. Germline V gives CDR1 SEHNR, CDR2 FQNEAQ (reference sequence). Trimming cost V 1 base and J 8 bases; bases outside gene matches: 4. Here the CDR3 reads CASSLGTSGSDEQFF. The CDR3, as DNA: TGTGCCAGCAGCTTAGGTACTAGCGGGAGTGATGAGCAGTTCTTC. Full variable domain (remainder filled in from reference TRBV7-9 and TRBJ2-1): DTGVSQNPRHKITKRGQNVTFRCDPISEHNRLYWYRQTLGQGPEFLTYFQNEAQLEKSRLLSDRFSAERPKGSFSTLEIQRTEQGDSAMYLCASSLGTSGSDEQFFGPGTRLTVL.

This sequence joins TRBV2 and TRBJ2-7; 7 bases are a match to TRBD1. The germline gives CDR1 SNHLY, CDR2 FYNNEI. This CDR3 comprises 13 residues. Trimming took 4 bases from V and 7 from J; bases not matched to a gene: 7. This CDR3 is CASSGAQGVEQYF. The CDR3 DNA sequence: TGTGCCAGCAGTGGAGCTCAGGGGGTAGAGCAGTACTTC.

The sample holds one count of this clone. The gene calls are TRBV7-8 and TRBJ1-1; TRBD1 matches 9 bases. The CDR3 consists of 16 residues. Germline V gene data show CDR1 as SGHVS and CDR2 as FQNEAQ. V lost 1 base and J lost 4; bases outside the gene matches: 7. The CDR3 nucleotides read TGTGCCAGCAGCTTAGTGGGACAGGGTCTCCCCACTGAAGCTTTCTTT. This translates into CASSLVGQGLPTEAFF.

V and J are TRBV12-5 and TRBJ1-4; tentative D call: TRBD1 (6 bases). The germline V gene has CDR1 LGHNT and CDR2 FRNRAP. V was pared by 0 bases and J by 7 bases, with 12 bases between. The CDR3 contains 15 residues. The CDR3 DNA reads TGTGCTAGTGGTTTGGTATTTGGGGGCTCTGAAAAACTGTTTTTT. Its translation is CASGLVFGGSEKLFF.

The chain couples TRBV7-9 to TRBJ1-2, with TRBD1 as a possible D gene (6 bases). Between the trimmed V and J ends, which lost 4 bases and 1 base, there was a span of 13 bases. The CDR3 spans 15 residues. Germline assignment: CDR1 SEHNR and CDR2 FQNEAQ (reference sequence). The DNA of the CDR3 is TGTGCCAGCAGCTCAGGGGACATCCTTAACTATGGCTACACCTTC. Amino acids: CASSSGDILNYGYTF.

J is TRBJ2-2 and V is TRBV11-3, with D possibly being TRBD2 (5 bases). This CDR3 has 13 residues. V shed 5 bases and J shed 4 bases, with 8 bases lying between them. The V gene's germline CDR1 is SGHNT and CDR2 YENEEA. The CDR3 DNA reads TGTGCCAGCAGCCCTAGCCCCACCGGGGAGCTGTTTTTT. Encoded protein: CASSPSPTGELFF.

V and J are TRBV7-2 and TRBJ1-2; 7 nucleotides match TRBD1. From germline, CDR1 is SGHTA and CDR2 FQGNSA. The CDR3 runs to 13 residues. After removal of 4 bases from V and 4 bases from J, the junction contained 3 bases not matched to a gene. CDR3 amino acids: CASSSTGPYGYTF. The CDR3 DNA reads as TGTGCCAGCAGCTCGACAGGGCCCTATGGCTACACCTTC.

The chain links TRBV11-2 to TRBJ1-6; no definite D call. CDR1 SGHAT and CDR2 FQNNGV come from the germline V gene. This CDR3 region has 12 residues. The ends were cut back, 1 base at V and 14 bases at J, with 9 bases in the middle. The CDR3, as DNA: TGTGCCAGCAGCTTAGTGGGCGGGACCCTCCACTTT. It yields the protein CASSLVGGTLHF.

The chain joins TRBV7-2 to TRBJ2-5; 10 bases line up with TRBD1. The CDR3 consists of 13 residues. V gave up 5 bases and J gave up 5 bases; unmatched junction bases: 2. Germline V gives CDR1 SGHTA, CDR2 FQGNSA. The CDR3 sequence is CASSRDRGETQYF. CDR3 bases: TGTGCCAGCAGCCGGGACAGGGGTGAGACCCAGTACTTC.

The DNA for the CDR3 is TGCGCCAGCAGCCAAGAACCGGGGTACAATGAGCAGTTCTTC. Translated, it gives CASSQEPGYNEQFF. V usage is TRBV4-1 and J usage is TRBJ2-1; a possible D gene is TRBD2 (5 bases). The CDR3 extends over 14 amino acids. Germline lookup yields CDR1 MGHRA and CDR2 YSYEKL. V was clipped by 0 bases and J by 4 bases, with 7 bases between them.

V and J are TRBV6-5 and TRBJ1-4, with TRBD1 matching over 7 bases. After removal of 2 bases from V and 5 bases from J, the junction contained 5 bases not matched to a gene. The CDR3 loop spans 15 amino acids. Germline CDR1 is MNHEY and CDR2 is SVGAGI. CDR3 sequence reads: CASSYLGGSNEKLFF. The CDR3 coding sequence is TGTGCCAGCAGTTACCTAGGGGGCAGCAATGAAAAACTGTTTTTT.